The 2 T cell receptor beta chains below were found in one sample sequenced in a study of cytomegalovirus exposure and HLA in healthy donors. Primers: 60 Vbeta forward and 13 Jbeta reverse. Assay: immunoSEQ multiplex PCR; the TCRdb copy retains only in-frame clones and omits some. The sample contains 150,000 to 200,000 clones, less than 80% of which appear only once. Sequencing was done on a sample of PBMCs. Source of these receptors: a woman aged 25 to 45 in good health and CMV-seropositive.

The chain has TRBV29-1 and TRBJ2-3; 11 bases align to TRBD2. V shed 2 bases and J 5 bases; nucleotides not matched to a gene: 3. CDR3 length: 14 residues. The germline CDR1 and CDR2 sequences are SQVTM and ANQGSEA. In DNA form, the CDR3 reads TGCAGCGTTGAACTAGCGGGAGGAGTAGATACGCAGTATTTT. Protein sequence: CSVELAGGVDTQYF.

This chain links TRBV5-5 with TRBJ2-1; 7 bases are a match to TRBD1. The CDR3 runs 14 residues. Germline V CDR1 and CDR2: SGHKS, YYEKEE (reference sequence). The ends lost 0 bases at V and 8 bases at J; junction bases unmatched: 5. CDR3 bases: TGTGCCAGCAGCTTGGACAGGGGCCGATATGAGCAGTTCTTC. It is translated as CASSLDRGRYEQFF.